These 15 T cell receptor beta chains originate from one sample sequenced in a study of cytomegalovirus exposure and HLA in healthy donors. In the PCR, 60 Vbeta and 13 Jbeta primers were used. TCRdb keeps only in-frame clones here, not all; method: immunoSEQ multiplex PCR. Here the sample spans 200,000 to 250,000 clones, around 80% being singletons. Material for sequencing was PBMCs. These receptors originate from a boy aged 2 to 9 in good health and CMV-seronegative.

The J gene is TRBJ2-3, the V gene TRBV6-4, with 7 bases that match TRBD2. V was pared by 5 bases and J by 4 bases, with 6 bases of the junction left unmatched. CDR1 and CDR2 from the germline V gene are MRHNA and SNTAGT. The CDR3 is 14 amino acids. The CDR3 loop reads CASSSRAGSDTQYF. The CDR3, as DNA: TGTGCCAGCAGTTCCAGAGCGGGATCAGATACGCAGTATTTT.

The genes are TRBV21-1 and TRBJ2-2; the table assigns TRBD1, which was not confirmed against the DNA. TRBV21-1 is a recognized pseudogene. The CDR3 loop spans 13 amino acids. CDR3 DNA: TGTGCCAGCGCGACAAACAACACCGGGGAGCTGTTTTTT. Amino acids: CASATNNTGELFF.

The V call is TRBV5-6, the J call TRBJ1-1, with D hard to call. Trimming left V 2 bases short and J 0 bases short, with 8 bases between. The CDR3 runs to 14 residues. Germline-derived CDR1 and CDR2 are SGHDT and YYEEEE. The CDR3 region has the DNA TGTGCCAGCAGCTTCGTCAGTATGAACACTGAAGCTTTCTTT. Its translation is CASSFVSMNTEAFF.

The rearrangement links TRBV27 to TRBJ2-1; 14 nucleotides line up with TRBD2. This CDR3 contains 16 residues. The germline CDR1 and CDR2 sequences are MNHEY and SMNVEV (reference sequence). Trimming removed 6 bases from V and 8 bases from J; junction bases left unmatched: 9. This CDR3 reads CASSFGAGLAGDEQFF. In nucleotides, the CDR3 is TGTGCCAGCAGCTTCGGGGCGGGACTAGCGGGAGATGAGCAGTTCTTC.

The chain carries TRBV4-1 and TRBJ1-2; D call uncertain. The CDR3 loop spans 17 amino acids. The V and J ends lost 3 bases and 4 bases respectively, with 21 bases between them. The V gene's germline CDR1 is MGHRA and CDR2 YSYEKL. As DNA, the CDR3 is TGCGCCAGCAGCCAGAGGTATTCGGGAGATTATTCCTATGGCTACACCTTC. It translates to CASSQRYSGDYSYGYTF.

The chain is built from TRBV21-1 and TRBJ1-1. TRBV21-1 is marked as a pseudogene. The CDR3 is made up of 12 amino acids. CDR3 loop: CAPPGINTEAFF. In DNA, the CDR3 is TGTGCCCCCCCGGGGATTAACACTGAAGCTTTCTTT.

In its sample, this clone was seen once. Other DNA sequences in this sample translate to the same CDR3. This rearrangement joins TRBV7-2 to TRBJ2-1; D remains ambiguous. The CDR3 loop spans 13 amino acids. V was cut by 5 bases and J by 4 bases, with 9 bases left in between. Per the germline V gene, CDR1 is SGHTA and CDR2 is FQGNSA. The CDR3 here is CASSPGSYNEQFF. The CDR3 DNA reads TGTGCCAGCAGCCCAGGTTCTTACAATGAGCAGTTCTTC.

This clone was recorded once. The chain combines TRBV18 with TRBJ1-6; 9 positions match TRBD1. The junction had 5 bases not matched to a gene; V was cut back by 6 bases and J by 8 bases. CDR1 is KGHSH and CDR2 is LQKENI in the germline V gene. The CDR3 is 14 residues long. The CDR3, as DNA: TGTGCCAGCTCTCAGGACAGGGGATATTCACCCCTCCACTTT. Residues: CASSQDRGYSPLHF.

This chain connects TRBV5-1 to TRBJ2-5, with D uncertain. The germline CDR1 and CDR2 sequences are SGHRS and YFSETQ. The CDR3 length is 15 residues. V lost 3 bases and J lost 0, with 12 bases in between. In nucleotides, the CDR3 is TGCGCCAGCAGCTCCCTCGACAAGTACCAAGAGACCCAGTACTTC. This encodes CASSSLDKYQETQYF.

In its sample, this clone was seen a few times. This chain connects TRBV4-2 to TRBJ1-5; a weak D match, TRBD1 (5 bases). V was clipped by 3 bases and J by 3 bases, with 12 bases between them. Germline CDR1 and CDR2: LGHNA and YNFKEQ. The CDR3 covers 15 residues. The CDR3 nucleotides read TGTGCCAGCAGCCAGGCAGACAGCTCCAATCAGCCCCAGCATTTT. This translates into CASSQADSSNQPQHF.

The chain carries TRBV30 and TRBJ2-2; 12 nucleotides align to TRBD1. CDR1 is GTSNPN, CDR2 SVGIG, per germline (reference sequence). J lost 7 bases, V lost 0 bases, and 18 bases had no gene match. CDR3 size: 20 residues. CDR3 sequence reads: CAWSVGIFPGQGAVGGELFF. The CDR3 coding sequence is TGTGCCTGGAGTGTAGGGATTTTTCCGGGACAGGGGGCCGTAGGCGGGGAGCTGTTTTTT.

V and J are TRBV9 and TRBJ2-3, with 7 bases lining up with TRBD1. The CDR3 sequence is 15 residues long. Germline V gives CDR1 SGDLS, CDR2 YYNGEE. V shed 2 bases, J shed 0 bases, and the junction held 3 bases outside the gene matches. CDR3 nucleotide sequence: TGTGCCAGCAGCGTCGGGACAGCTAGCACAGATACGCAGTATTTT. Translating gives CASSVGTASTDTQYF.

This chain links TRBV18 with TRBJ2-6; D is ambiguous. This CDR3 is 14 amino acids long. The V gene's germline CDR1 is KGHSH and CDR2 LQKENI. V lost 5 bases to trimming and J lost 0 bases, with 5 bases between them. This CDR3 reads CASSTYSGANVLTF. For the CDR3, the DNA is TGTGCCAGCTCAACTTACTCTGGGGCCAACGTCCTGACTTTC.

In DNA, the CDR3 is TGCGCCAGCAAGAAGGAGGCTGGGGCCAACGTCCTGACTTTC. It yields the protein CASKKEAGANVLTF. The rearrangement joins TRBV5-1 to TRBJ2-6; weak D call: TRBD2 (5 bases). CDR3 size: 14 residues. Germline V gives CDR1 SGHRS, CDR2 YFSETQ. Trimming shortened V by 6 bases and J by 2 bases, and 9 bases separated the two germline ends.

The rearrangement uses TRBV10-1 and TRBJ2-2; D perhaps matches TRBD1 (6 bases). Trimming stripped 3 bases from V and 2 bases from J, with 10 bases between. The germline gives CDR1 WNHNN, CDR2 SYGVQD (reference sequence). The CDR3 is 15 amino acids. The CDR3: CASSEAGANTGELFF. The CDR3 DNA sequence: TGCGCCAGCAGTGAAGCAGGGGCCAACACCGGGGAGCTGTTTTTT.